One and the same sample provided the 10 T cell receptor beta chains below, sequenced in a study of shared T cell receptors in the human thymus. The protocol was immunoSEQ multiplex PCR, while the TCRdb copy is restricted to in-frame clones and leaves out a portion. The table records under 700,000 clones, more than 75% of them present only once. This sample also belongs to another study, concerning human thymus T cells.

The sequencing sample was made of thymocytes. The receptor set was obtained from a boy younger than two with a congenital heart defect.

This clone was picked up a small number of times. The chain combines TRBV15 with TRBJ2-7; D is unresolved. Trimming took off 5 bases at V and 0 bases at J, with 11 bases between the two ends. Germline V lookup: CDR1 LNHNV, CDR2 YYDKDF (reference sequence). The CDR3 is 14 residues long. The CDR3 spells CATSDTESSYEQYF. The CDR3 bases are TGTGCCACCAGCGATACAGAGAGCTCCTACGAGCAGTACTTC.

This clone was seen only a few times. V usage is TRBV6-5 and J usage is TRBJ2-1, with a possible D match to TRBD2 (7 bases). Trimming left V 6 bases short and J 4 bases short, with 16 bases between. Germline V CDR1 and CDR2: MNHEY, SVGAGI. The CDR3 covers 15 residues. The CDR3 DNA is TGTGCCAGCAGCCCACAGAGCGGGACATACAATGAGCAGTTCTTC. Its protein is CASSPQSGTYNEQFF.

The chain carries TRBV7-9 and TRBJ2-3; 8 bases match TRBD2. V trimming: 2 bases; J trimming: 3 bases; junction bases outside the gene matches: 4. There are 15 residues in the CDR3. In germline, CDR1 is SEHNR, CDR2 FQNEAQ (reference sequence). Written as DNA, the CDR3 is TGTGCCAGCAGCTTAAACGGGAGGGGAACAGATACGCAGTATTTT. Translating gives CASSLNGRGTDTQYF.

The CDR3 region is CASHSAGGDTQYF. CDR3 nucleotides: TGTGCCAGCCATTCAGCGGGGGGTGATACGCAGTATTTT. The chain carries TRBV6-5 and TRBJ2-3; TRBD2 matches at 9 bases. The CDR3 is 13 residues long. V shed 8 bases and J 6 bases; nucleotides not matched to a gene: 6. CDR1 is MNHEY and CDR2 is SVGAGI in the germline V gene.

V gene TRBV28 combines with J gene TRBJ2-7; a weak D match, TRBD2 (5 bases). Germline CDR1 reads MDHEN; CDR2 reads SYDVKM. The V and J ends lost 5 bases and 6 bases respectively, with 14 bases between them. This CDR3 is 13 amino acids long. The CDR3 DNA reads as TGTGCCAGCAGTCGCCCAGGTGCGGGCGAGCAGTACTTC. Its translation: CASSRPGAGEQYF.

There are a few counts of this clone. V is TRBV9 and J is TRBJ2-1, with D possibly being TRBD2 (5 bases). Trimming left V 0 bases short and J 5 bases short, with 9 bases between. Per germline, CDR1 SGDLS and CDR2 YYNGEE. The length of the CDR3 is 14 residues. CDR3 DNA sequence: TGTGCCAGCAGCGTAGTTGGGCGGGACAATGAGCAGTTCTTC. Protein sequence: CASSVVGRDNEQFF.

In this sample, this clone turned up once. V gene TRBV7-9 combines with J gene TRBJ2-1; D is undetermined. The CDR3 totals 12 residues. The V and J ends lost 5 bases and 8 bases respectively, with 10 bases between them. Germline V gene sequence: CDR1 SEHNR, CDR2 FQNEAQ (reference sequence). CDR3 sequence reads: CASSLKADEQFF. The DNA of the CDR3 is TGTGCCAGCAGCCTCAAGGCGGATGAGCAGTTCTTC.

The gene calls are TRBV6-5 and TRBJ2-7; TRBD2 aligns across 9 bases. The junction had 9 bases not matched to a gene; V was cut back by 7 bases and J by 2 bases. The germline V gene encodes CDR1 MNHEY and CDR2 SVGAGI. This CDR3 spans 15 amino acids. The DNA of the CDR3 is TGTGCCAGCAAGAGGGGGCTAGCGGGGCCCTACGAGCAGTACTTC. It translates to CASKRGLAGPYEQYF.

CDR3 region: CASSCGGVPNRNTEAFF. CDR3 nucleotide sequence: TGTGCCAGCAGCTGCGGGGGGGTTCCAAACCGGAACACTGAAGCTTTCTTT. This chain links TRBV5-6 with TRBJ1-1; a weak D match, TRBD1 (5 bases). Germline CDR1 SGHDT, CDR2 YYEEEE. V gave up 3 bases and J gave up 1 base, with 19 bases separating them. This CDR3 contains 17 residues. Full variable domain (outside the CDR3, taken from reference TRBV5-6 and TRBJ1-1): DAGVTQSPTHLIKTRGQQVTLRCSPKSGHDTVSWYQQALGQGPQFIFQYYEEEERQRGNFPDRFSGHQFPNYSSELNVNALLLGDSALYLCASSCGGVPNRNTEAFFGQGTRLTVV.

The rearrangement uses TRBV27 and TRBJ2-7; 10 positions match TRBD2. Losses at the gene ends were 8 bases for V and 5 bases for J; bases not matched to a gene: 12. The CDR3 is made up of 15 amino acids. Germline V gene data show CDR1 as MNHEY and CDR2 as SMNVEV (reference sequence). The CDR3 DNA sequence: TGTGCCAGCGCGGAACTAGCGGGATTTCTTGACGAGCAGTACTTC. Its protein product is CASAELAGFLDEQYF.